The 8 T cell receptor beta chains presented below share a single source sample, sequenced in a study of blood T cells in healthy people across ages (dated by TCRdb to between 2015 and 2016). Libraries were made using 5' RACE. Reads for this sample came from an Illumina HiSeq 2500. A second about 7 to 11 cycle PCR used a sample-barcoded 5' primer and a J-beta primer mix. TCRdb took the public reads, trimmed them with fastp at Q25, ran MiXCR for clone calling and kept in-frame beta chains. Rows with a matching CDR3 protein are joined into one entry that keeps the most common DNA and genes. The sample table contains around 990,000 distinct CDR3 sequences; only one count was recorded for 30% to 40% of them. In total, the top ten clones hold approximately 14% of the sample. The sequenced material came from blood. These TCRs come from a young man in good health.

This clonotype has more than one count but fewer than ten. V and J are TRBV7-9 and TRBJ1-6; 8 bases match TRBD1. CDR1 is SEHNR, CDR2 FQNEAQ, per germline (reference sequence). The V segment lost 5 bases and the J segment 12 bases; nucleotides outside the gene matches: 3. The CDR3 extends over 12 amino acids. CDR3 loop: CASSQTGGPLHF. CDR3 coding DNA: TGTGCCAGCAGCCAAACAGGGGGACCCCTCCACTTT.

The table lists this clonotype with a few counts. The V call is TRBV28, the J call TRBJ2-3; 9 bases line up with TRBD2. Losses at the gene ends were 4 bases for V and 6 bases for J; bases not matched to a gene: 8. Per germline, CDR1 MDHEN and CDR2 SYDVKM. This CDR3 spans 15 amino acids. Here the CDR3 DNA reads TGTGCCAGCAGTTCCCCCAGACTAGCGGATGATACGCAGTATTTT. Protein sequence: CASSSPRLADDTQYF.

The chain recombines TRBV15 with TRBJ1-5, with unresolved D. The CDR3 has 17 residues. Germline CDR1 reads LNHNV; CDR2 reads YYDKDF (reference sequence). The V and J ends lost 3 bases and 3 bases respectively, with 18 bases between them. Here the CDR3 reads CATSRGMEYPDNQPQHF. The DNA of the CDR3 is TGTGCCACCAGCAGGGGGATGGAGTATCCCGACAATCAGCCCCAGCATTTT.

This sequence joins TRBV9 and TRBJ2-2; possible D gene TRBD1, 5 bases. The CDR3 contains 16 residues. Trimming took 3 bases from V and 3 from J, leaving 15 bases between them. Germline values: CDR1 SGDLS, CDR2 YYNGEE. The CDR3 here is CASSASPGIHTGELFF. CDR3 DNA sequence: TGTGCCAGCAGCGCGTCCCCAGGGATACACACCGGGGAGCTGTTTTTT. The full variable domain, with the rest looked up from reference TRBV9 and TRBJ2-2, is DSGVTQTPKHLITATGQRVTLRCSPRSGDLSVYWYQQSLDQGLQFLIQYYNGEERAKGNILERFSAQQFPDLHSELNLSSLELGDSALYFCASSASPGIHTGELFFGEGSRLTVL.

DNA for the CDR3: TGTGCCAGGACAGGGGCGTCGTCCGGGGAGCTGTTTTTT. Its translation: CARTGASSGELFF. V and J are TRBV28 and TRBJ2-2, with 8 bases matching TRBD1. The CDR3 runs 13 residues. The germline V gene encodes CDR1 MDHEN and CDR2 SYDVKM. Trimming cost V 9 bases and J 6 bases; bases outside gene matches: 6.

This clonotype has just a few counts. This sequence joins TRBV7-2 and TRBJ1-1; no firm D call. Germline V gene sequence: CDR1 SGHTA, CDR2 FQGNSA. Trimming stripped 1 base from V and 2 bases from J, with 11 bases between. This CDR3 region has 15 residues. CDR3 sequence reads: CASSLEAVVNTEAFF. The CDR3 DNA reads TGTGCCAGCAGCTTAGAGGCGGTTGTTAACACTGAAGCTTTCTTT.

Ten or more counts support this clonotype. The V gene is TRBV27, the J gene TRBJ2-7; possible D gene TRBD1, 5 bases. Germline lookup yields CDR1 MNHEY and CDR2 SMNVEV (reference sequence). The CDR3 has 15 amino acids. V shed 5 bases and J shed 2 bases, with 16 bases lying between them. The CDR3 here is CASSLVQGLAYEQYF. The CDR3 DNA reads as TGTGCCAGCAGTCTGGTTCAGGGTTTGGCCTACGAGCAGTACTTC.

V gene TRBV27 combines with J gene TRBJ1-2; a possible D gene is TRBD1 (6 bases). This CDR3 region has 15 residues. Between the trimmed V and J ends, which lost 7 bases and 4 bases, there was a span of 19 bases. Germline V lookup: CDR1 MNHEY, CDR2 SMNVEV (reference sequence). CDR3 DNA sequence: TGTGCCAGCACCCTACCCATGGACAGCGCCTATGGCTACACCTTC. Protein: CASTLPMDSAYGYTF.